This T cell receptor beta chain was captured by sequencing in a study of blood T cell repertoires in COVID-19. The data were produced by immunoSEQ multiplex PCR, yet TCRdb's version contains in-frame clones alone and is incomplete. The repertoire holds about 99,000 clones, with about 86% as singletons. Input material: peripheral blood. The TCR comes from a woman of 80 years or more with active or convalescent COVID-19.

The CDR3: CASSLQGARNQPQHF. The CDR3 bases are TGTGCCAGCAGTCTACAGGGGGCTCGCAATCAGCCCCAGCATTTT. This sequence joins TRBV6-5 and TRBJ1-5, with 9 bases fitting TRBD1. Trimming took 5 bases from V and 2 from J; bases not matched to a gene: 4. The CDR3 is 15 residues long. Germline CDR1 and CDR2: MNHEY and SVGAGI.